This T cell receptor (beta chain) appears in the sequencing data of a study of blood T cell repertoires in COVID-19. Study-wide background: Sites across the United States, Italy and Spain contributed samples from acute and convalescent COVID-19.

This clone occurred a few times. The CDR3 is made up of 15 amino acids. V lost 5 bases, J lost 4 bases, and 9 bases stayed unmatched. CDR1 and CDR2 (germline): KGHDR, SFDVKD. Sequenced by immunoSEQ multiplex PCR; TCRdb stores in-frame clones only, minus some. The sample consists of some 75,000 clones, roughly 89% of them appearing once. The sequencing input was peripheral blood. V usage is TRBV24-1 and J usage is TRBJ1-2, with 7 bases identical to TRBD1. The TCR sequence derives from a man between 60 and 75 years old with acute or convalescent COVID-19. DNA of the CDR3: TGTGCCACCAGTGCGGTCGTAGGGGGCGGCTATGGCTACACCTTC. It encodes CATSAVVGGGYGYTF.